This is a list of T cell receptor beta chains from one sample in a study of blood T cell repertoires in COVID-19. Clones were read by immunoSEQ multiplex PCR, and TCRdb kept only the in-frame ones, dropping some. This table holds 75,000 to 90,000 clones, just under 85% found once. Specimen: peripheral blood. The receptors originated from a man at least 80 years old with active or convalescent COVID-19. The CDR3 runs from the conserved cysteine through the conserved F or W. Fields, in order: D gene, V gene, J gene, clone size, CDR3 protein, CDR3 DNA. D genes are given only for firm matches. Expanded clones get a size class; other rows say once, few or many, or leave the size out.

d_gene: TRBD1
v_gene: TRBV6-4
j_gene: TRBJ1-1
abundance: -
CDR3aa: CASSDSTGDDHMNTEAFF
CDR3nt: TGTGCCAGCAGTGACTCTACAGGGGATGATCACATGAACACTGAAGCTTTCTTT

d_gene: -
v_gene: TRBV9
j_gene: TRBJ2-2
abundance: few
CDR3aa: CASSPRGRADTGELFF
CDR3nt: TGTGCCAGCAGCCCCCGAGGCAGGGCGGACACCGGGGAGCTGTTTTTT

d_gene: -
v_gene: TRBV10-3
j_gene: TRBJ2-5
abundance: -
CDR3aa: CAISESGTGTETQYF
CDR3nt: TGTGCCATCAGTGAGTCGGGAACAGGAACAGAGACCCAGTACTTC

d_gene: TRBD1
v_gene: TRBV5-4
j_gene: TRBJ2-1
abundance: -
CDR3aa: CASSTGQVNSYNEQFF
CDR3nt: TGTGCCAGCAGCACGGGACAGGTAAACTCCTACAATGAGCAGTTCTTC

d_gene: TRBD1
v_gene: TRBV9
j_gene: TRBJ1-4
abundance: -
CDR3aa: CASSSQGLKEKLFF
CDR3nt: TGTGCCAGCAGCTCACAGGGGCTAAAGGAAAAACTGTTTTTT

d_gene: TRBD1
v_gene: TRBV24-1
j_gene: TRBJ1-5
abundance: once
CDR3aa: CATSDPGQGGDRPQHF
CDR3nt: TGTGCCACCAGTGATCCCGGACAGGGTGGAGATCGGCCCCAGCATTTT

d_gene: TRBD2
v_gene: TRBV3-1/TRBV3-2
j_gene: TRBJ2-5
abundance: few
CDR3aa: CASSQWTSGEETQYF
CDR3nt: TGTGCCAGCAGCCAGTGGACTAGCGGGGAAGAGACCCAGTACTTC

d_gene: TRBD1
v_gene: TRBV7-9
j_gene: TRBJ1-1
abundance: -
CDR3aa: CASSPRTGGPEAFF
CDR3nt: TGTGCCAGCAGCCCCAGAACAGGGGGCCCTGAAGCTTTCTTT

d_gene: -
v_gene: TRBV25-1
j_gene: TRBJ1-5
abundance: -
CDR3aa: CASSEWGDSNQPQHF
CDR3nt: TGTGCCAGCAGTGAATGGGGGGATAGCAATCAGCCCCAGCATTTT

d_gene: TRBD1
v_gene: TRBV28
j_gene: TRBJ2-2
abundance: -
CDR3aa: CASSSGTGGFANTGELFF
CDR3nt: TGTGCCAGCAGCTCCGGGACAGGGGGCTTCGCGAACACCGGGGAGCTGTTTTTT

d_gene: -
v_gene: TRBV6-5
j_gene: TRBJ2-3
abundance: -
CDR3aa: CASSNDRLYTDTQYF
CDR3nt: TGTGCCAGCAGTAACGACAGGCTTTACACAGATACGCAGTATTTT

d_gene: -
v_gene: TRBV15
j_gene: TRBJ2-2
abundance: once
CDR3aa: CATSREMAGSNTGELFF
CDR3nt: TGTGCCACCAGCAGAGAAATGGCAGGGTCGAACACCGGGGAGCTGTTTTTT

d_gene: -
v_gene: TRBV24-1
j_gene: TRBJ2-2
abundance: once
CDR3aa: CATSDLRDSNTGELFF
CDR3nt: TGTGCCACCAGTGATTTGAGGGACTCCAACACCGGGGAGCTGTTTTTT

d_gene: TRBD1
v_gene: TRBV19
j_gene: TRBJ1-5
abundance: -
CDR3aa: CASSRTGTSNQPQHF
CDR3nt: TGTGCCAGTAGCCGGACAGGCACCAGCAATCAGCCCCAGCATTTT